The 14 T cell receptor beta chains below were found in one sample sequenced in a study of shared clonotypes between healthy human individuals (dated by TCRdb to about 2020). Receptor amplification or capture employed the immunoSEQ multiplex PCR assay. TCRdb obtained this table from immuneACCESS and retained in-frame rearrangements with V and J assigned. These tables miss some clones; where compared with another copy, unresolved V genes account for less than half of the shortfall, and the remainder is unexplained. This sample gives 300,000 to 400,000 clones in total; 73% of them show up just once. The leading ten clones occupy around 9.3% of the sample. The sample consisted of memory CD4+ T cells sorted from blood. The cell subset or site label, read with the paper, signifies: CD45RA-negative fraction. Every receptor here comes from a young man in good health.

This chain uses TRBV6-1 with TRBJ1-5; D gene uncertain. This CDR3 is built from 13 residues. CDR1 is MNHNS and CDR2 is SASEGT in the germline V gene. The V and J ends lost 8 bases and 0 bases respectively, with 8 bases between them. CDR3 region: CASGSYSNQPQHF. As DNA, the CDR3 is TGTGCCAGCGGAAGTTATAGCAATCAGCCCCAGCATTTT.

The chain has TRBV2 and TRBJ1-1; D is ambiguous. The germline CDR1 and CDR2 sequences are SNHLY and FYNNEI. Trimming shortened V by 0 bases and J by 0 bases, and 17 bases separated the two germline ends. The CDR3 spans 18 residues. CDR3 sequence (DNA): TGTGCCAGCAGTGAAGCCCTTCCCGGGGAGGTTATGAACACTGAAGCTTTCTTT. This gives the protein CASSEALPGEVMNTEAFF.

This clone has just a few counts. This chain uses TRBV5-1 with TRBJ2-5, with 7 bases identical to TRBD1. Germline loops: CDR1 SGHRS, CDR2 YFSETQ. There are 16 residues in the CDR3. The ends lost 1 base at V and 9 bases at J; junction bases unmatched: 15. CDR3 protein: CASSLSRTGPGLPQYF. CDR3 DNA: TGCGCCAGCAGCTTGAGTAGGACAGGCCCGGGGCTGCCCCAGTACTTC.

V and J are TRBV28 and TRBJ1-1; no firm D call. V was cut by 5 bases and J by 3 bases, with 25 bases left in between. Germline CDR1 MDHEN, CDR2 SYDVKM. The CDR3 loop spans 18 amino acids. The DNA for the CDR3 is TGTGCCAGCAGTCTGGGCCACTCCAGGCGTTTTGTCGACACTGAAGCTTTCTTT. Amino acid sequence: CASSLGHSRRFVDTEAFF.

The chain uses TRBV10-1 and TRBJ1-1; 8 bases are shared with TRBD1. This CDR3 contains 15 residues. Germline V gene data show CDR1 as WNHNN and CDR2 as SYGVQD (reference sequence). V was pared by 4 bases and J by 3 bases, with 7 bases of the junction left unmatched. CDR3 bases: TGCGCCAGCAGTGCAGGGGGCTACGGGGACACTGAAGCTTTCTTT. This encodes CASSAGGYGDTEAFF.

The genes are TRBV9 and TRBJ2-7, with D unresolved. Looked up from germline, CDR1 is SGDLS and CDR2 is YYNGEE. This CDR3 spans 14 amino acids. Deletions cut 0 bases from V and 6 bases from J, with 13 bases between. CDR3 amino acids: CASSVVGSIGEQYF. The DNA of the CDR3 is TGTGCCAGCAGCGTAGTAGGAAGTATAGGCGAGCAGTACTTC.

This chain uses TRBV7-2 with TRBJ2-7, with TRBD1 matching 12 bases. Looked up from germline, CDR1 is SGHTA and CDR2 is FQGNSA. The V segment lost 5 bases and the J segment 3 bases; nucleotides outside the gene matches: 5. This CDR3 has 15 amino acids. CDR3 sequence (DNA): TGTGCCAGCAGCCCACGGGACAGGGGGCACTACGAGCAGTACTTC. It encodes CASSPRDRGHYEQYF.

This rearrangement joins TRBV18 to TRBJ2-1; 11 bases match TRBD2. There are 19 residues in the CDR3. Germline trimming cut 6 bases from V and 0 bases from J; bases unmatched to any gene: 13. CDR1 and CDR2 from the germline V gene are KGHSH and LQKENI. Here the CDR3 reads CASSPLVAGGPSSYNEQFF. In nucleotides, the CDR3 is TGTGCCAGCTCCCCCCTAGTAGCGGGAGGGCCGAGCTCCTACAATGAGCAGTTCTTC.

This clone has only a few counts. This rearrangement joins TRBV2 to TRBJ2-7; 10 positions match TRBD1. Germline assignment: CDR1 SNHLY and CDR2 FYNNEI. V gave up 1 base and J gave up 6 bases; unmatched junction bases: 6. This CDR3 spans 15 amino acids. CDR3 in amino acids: CASSEERTGGSEQYF. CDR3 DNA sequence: TGTGCCAGCAGTGAAGAGAGGACAGGGGGAAGCGAGCAGTACTTC.

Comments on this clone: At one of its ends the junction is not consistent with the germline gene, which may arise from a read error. The CDR3 reads CTSSPSLAGGETQYF. Here the CDR3 DNA reads TGCACCAGCAGCCCCTCCCTAGCGGGAGGGGAGACCCAGTACTTC. This chain links TRBV5-1 with TRBJ2-5, with 12 bases that match TRBD2. The CDR3 totals 15 residues. CDR1 and CDR2 (germline): SGHRS, YFSETQ.

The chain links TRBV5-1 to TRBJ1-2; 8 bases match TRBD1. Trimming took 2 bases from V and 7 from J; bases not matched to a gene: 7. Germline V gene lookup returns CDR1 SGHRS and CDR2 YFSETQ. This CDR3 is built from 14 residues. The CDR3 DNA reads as TGCGCCAGCAGCTTCCTCGACAGGGGCGGTGGCTACACCTTC. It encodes CASSFLDRGGGYTF.

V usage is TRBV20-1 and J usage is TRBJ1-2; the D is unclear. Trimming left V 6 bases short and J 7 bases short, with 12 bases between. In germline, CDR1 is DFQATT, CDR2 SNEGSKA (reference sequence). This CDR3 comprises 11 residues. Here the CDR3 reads CSAAVTGGYTF. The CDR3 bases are TGCAGTGCGGCAGTTACTGGTGGCTACACCTTC.

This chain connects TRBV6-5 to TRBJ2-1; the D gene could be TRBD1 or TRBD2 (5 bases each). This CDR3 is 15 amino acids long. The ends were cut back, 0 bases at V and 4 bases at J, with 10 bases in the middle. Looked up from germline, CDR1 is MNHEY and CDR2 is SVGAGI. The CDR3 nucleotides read TGTGCCAGCAGTTACTCGAGGGACCCTTACAATGAGCAGTTCTTC. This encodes CASSYSRDPYNEQFF.

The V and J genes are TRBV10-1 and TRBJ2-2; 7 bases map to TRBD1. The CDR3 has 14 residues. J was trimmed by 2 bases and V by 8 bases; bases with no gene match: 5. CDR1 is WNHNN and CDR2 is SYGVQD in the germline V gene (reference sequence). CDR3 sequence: CASSDRLNTGELFF. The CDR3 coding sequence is TGCGCCAGCTCGGACAGGCTAAACACCGGGGAGCTGTTTTTT.